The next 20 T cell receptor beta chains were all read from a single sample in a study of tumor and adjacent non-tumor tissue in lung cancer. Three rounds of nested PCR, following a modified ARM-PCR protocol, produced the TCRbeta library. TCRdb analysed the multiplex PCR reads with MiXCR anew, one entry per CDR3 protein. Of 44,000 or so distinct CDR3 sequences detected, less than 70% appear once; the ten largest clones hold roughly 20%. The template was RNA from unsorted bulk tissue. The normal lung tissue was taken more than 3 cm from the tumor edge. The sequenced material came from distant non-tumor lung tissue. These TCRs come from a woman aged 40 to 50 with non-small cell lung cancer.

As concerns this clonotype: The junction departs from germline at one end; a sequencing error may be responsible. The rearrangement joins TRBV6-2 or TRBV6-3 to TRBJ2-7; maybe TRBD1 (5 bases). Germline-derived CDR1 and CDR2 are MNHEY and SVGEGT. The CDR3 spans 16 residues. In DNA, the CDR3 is TGTGCCAGGAGTTACACGTCAGGGTTTATGAGTGGCGGGCAGTACTTC. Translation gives CARSYTSGFMSGGQYF.

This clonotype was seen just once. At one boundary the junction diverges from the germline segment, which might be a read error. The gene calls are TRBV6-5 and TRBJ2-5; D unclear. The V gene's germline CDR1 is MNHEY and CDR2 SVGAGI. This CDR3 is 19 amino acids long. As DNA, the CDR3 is TGTGCCGGCAGTTACTCGAGTGTGATGGGCGGCAGCCGGAAAGAGACCCAGTACTTC. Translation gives CAGSYSSVMGGSRKETQYF.

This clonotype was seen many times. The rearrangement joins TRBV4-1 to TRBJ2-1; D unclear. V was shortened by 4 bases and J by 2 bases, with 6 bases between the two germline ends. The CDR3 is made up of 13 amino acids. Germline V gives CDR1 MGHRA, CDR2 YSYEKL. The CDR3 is CASSLQAYNEQFF. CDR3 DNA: TGCGCCAGCAGCCTGCAGGCCTACAATGAGCAGTTCTTC.

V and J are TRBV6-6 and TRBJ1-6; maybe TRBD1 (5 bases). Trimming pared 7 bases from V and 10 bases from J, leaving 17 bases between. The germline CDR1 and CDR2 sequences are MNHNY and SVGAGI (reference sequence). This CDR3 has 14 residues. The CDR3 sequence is CASTPRGEGSPLHF. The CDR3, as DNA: TGTGCCAGCACCCCACGGGGGGAAGGATCACCCCTCCACTTT.

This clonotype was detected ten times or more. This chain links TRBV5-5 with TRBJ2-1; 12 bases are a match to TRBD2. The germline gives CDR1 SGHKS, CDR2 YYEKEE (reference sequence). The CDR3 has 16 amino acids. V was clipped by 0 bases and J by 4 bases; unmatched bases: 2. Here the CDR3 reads CASSLALAGGYNEQFF. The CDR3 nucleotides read TGTGCCAGCAGCTTGGCACTAGCGGGAGGATACAATGAGCAGTTCTTC.

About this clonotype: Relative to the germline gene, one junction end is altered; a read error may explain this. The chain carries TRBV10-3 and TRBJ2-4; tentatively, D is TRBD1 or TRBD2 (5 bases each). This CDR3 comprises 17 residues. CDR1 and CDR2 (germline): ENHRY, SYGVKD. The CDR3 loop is CAISPGPARVVGAIPYF. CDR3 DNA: TGTGCCATCAGTCCGGGTCCGGCTAGAGTCGTCGGGGCCATTCCGTACTTC.

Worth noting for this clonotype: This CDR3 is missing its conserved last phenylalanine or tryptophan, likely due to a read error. The CDR3 protein is CASSPSWTDRGAENIQYL. The CDR3 coding sequence is TGTGCCAGCAGCCCATCATGGACAGATAGGGGAGCCGAAAACATTCAGTACTTA. This chain connects TRBV4-2 to TRBJ2-4, with D perhaps matching TRBD1 (6 bases). CDR3 size: 18 residues. CDR1 LGHNA and CDR2 YNFKEQ come from the germline V gene.

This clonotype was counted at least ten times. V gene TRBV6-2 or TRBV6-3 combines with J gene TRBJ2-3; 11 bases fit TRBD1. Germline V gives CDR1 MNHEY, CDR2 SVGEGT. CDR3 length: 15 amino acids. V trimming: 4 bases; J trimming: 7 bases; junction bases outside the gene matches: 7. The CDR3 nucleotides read TGTGCCAGCAGTTCAGGACAGGGGGCCTTTAATACGCAGTATTTT. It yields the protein CASSSGQGAFNTQYF.

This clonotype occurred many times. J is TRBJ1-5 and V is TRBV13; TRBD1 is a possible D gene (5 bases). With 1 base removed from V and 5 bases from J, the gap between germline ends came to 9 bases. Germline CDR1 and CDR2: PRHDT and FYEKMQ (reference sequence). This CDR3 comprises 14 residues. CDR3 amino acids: CASSLAGDHQPQHF. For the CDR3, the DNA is TGTGCCAGCAGCTTAGCGGGGGACCATCAGCCCCAGCATTTT.

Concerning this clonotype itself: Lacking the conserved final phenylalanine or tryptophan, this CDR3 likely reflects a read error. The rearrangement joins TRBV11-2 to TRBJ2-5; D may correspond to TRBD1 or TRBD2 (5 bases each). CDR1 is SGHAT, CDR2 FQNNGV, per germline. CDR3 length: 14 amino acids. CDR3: CAGSAARGAGTQYI. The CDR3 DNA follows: TGTGCCGGCAGCGCCGCCCGGGGCGCCGGGACCCAGTACATC.

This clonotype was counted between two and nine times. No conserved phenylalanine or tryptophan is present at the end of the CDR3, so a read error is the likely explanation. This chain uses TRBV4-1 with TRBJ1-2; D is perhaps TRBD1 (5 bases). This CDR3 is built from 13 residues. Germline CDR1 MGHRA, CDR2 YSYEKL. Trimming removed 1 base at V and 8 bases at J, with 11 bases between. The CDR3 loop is CASSQGAGGGYTL. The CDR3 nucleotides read TGCGCCAGCAGCCAAGGAGCCGGGGGGGGCTACACCCTC.

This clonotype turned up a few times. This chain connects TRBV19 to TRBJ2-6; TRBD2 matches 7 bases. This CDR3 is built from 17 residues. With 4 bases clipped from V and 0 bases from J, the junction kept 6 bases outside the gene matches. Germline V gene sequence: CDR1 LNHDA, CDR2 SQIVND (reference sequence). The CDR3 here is CASSKGTTFSGANVLTF. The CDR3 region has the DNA TGTGCCAGTAGTAAGGGGACTACCTTCTCTGGGGCCAACGTCCTGACTTTC.

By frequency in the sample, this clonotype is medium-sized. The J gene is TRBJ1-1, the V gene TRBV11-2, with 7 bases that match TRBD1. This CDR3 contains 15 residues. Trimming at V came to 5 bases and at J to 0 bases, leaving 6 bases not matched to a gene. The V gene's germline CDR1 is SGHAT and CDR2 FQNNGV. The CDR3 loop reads CASSQGGSMNTEAFF. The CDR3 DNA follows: TGTGCCAGCAGCCAGGGGGGGAGTATGAACACTGAAGCTTTCTTT.

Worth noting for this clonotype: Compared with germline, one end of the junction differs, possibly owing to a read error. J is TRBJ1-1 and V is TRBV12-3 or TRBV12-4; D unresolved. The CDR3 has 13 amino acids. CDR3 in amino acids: CATQSNIATEASF. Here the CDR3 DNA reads TGTGCCACCCAGTCGAATATTGCCACAGAAGCTTCCTTT.

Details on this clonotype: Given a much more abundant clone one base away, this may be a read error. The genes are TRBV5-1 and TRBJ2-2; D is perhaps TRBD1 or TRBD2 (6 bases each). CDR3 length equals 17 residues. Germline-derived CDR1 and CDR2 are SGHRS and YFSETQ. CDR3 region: CASSLAKAGRDTGVLFF. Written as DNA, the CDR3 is TGCGCCAGCAGCTTGGCGAAAGCGGGTCGGGACACCGGGGTGCTGTTTTTT.

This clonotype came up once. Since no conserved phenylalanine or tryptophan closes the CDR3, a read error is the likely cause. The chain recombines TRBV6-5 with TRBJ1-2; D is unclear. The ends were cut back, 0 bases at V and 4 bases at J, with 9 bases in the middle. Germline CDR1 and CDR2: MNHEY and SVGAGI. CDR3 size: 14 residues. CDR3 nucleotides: TGTGCCAGCAGTTACTCCGGAACTATCTATGGCTACACCTTA. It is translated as CASSYSGTIYGYTL.

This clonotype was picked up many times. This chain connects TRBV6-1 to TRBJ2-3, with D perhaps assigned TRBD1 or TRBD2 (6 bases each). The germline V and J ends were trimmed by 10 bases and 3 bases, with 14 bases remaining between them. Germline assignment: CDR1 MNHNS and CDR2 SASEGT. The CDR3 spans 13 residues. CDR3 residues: CATATGRTDTQYF. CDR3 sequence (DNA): TGTGCCACCGCCACAGGGAGGACAGATACGCAGTATTTT.

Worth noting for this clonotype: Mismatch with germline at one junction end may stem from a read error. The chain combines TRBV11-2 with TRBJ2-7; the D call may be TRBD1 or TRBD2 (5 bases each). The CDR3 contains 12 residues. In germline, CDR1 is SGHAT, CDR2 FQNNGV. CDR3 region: CTSSLGATSRYF. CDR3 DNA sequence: TGTACCAGCAGCTTAGGGGCAACTAGTCGGTACTTC.

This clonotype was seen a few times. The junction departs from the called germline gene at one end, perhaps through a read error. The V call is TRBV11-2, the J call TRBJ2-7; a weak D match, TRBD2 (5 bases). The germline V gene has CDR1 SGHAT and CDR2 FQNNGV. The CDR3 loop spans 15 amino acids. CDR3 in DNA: TGTGCCAGCAGCTTGGCCCCGGACTCCTCGCGCGAGCGGTACTTC. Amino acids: CASSLAPDSSRERYF.

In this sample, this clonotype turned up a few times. The CDR3 loop reads CSARGLGGTGELFF. In nucleotides, the CDR3 is TGCAGTGCTAGGGGACTAGGGGGCACCGGGGAGCTGTTTTTT. The chain carries TRBV20-1 and TRBJ2-2; TRBD2 matches at 8 bases. Trimming removed 3 bases from V and 4 bases from J; junction bases left unmatched: 4. The CDR3 loop spans 14 amino acids. CDR1 DFQATT and CDR2 SNEGSKA come from the germline V gene (reference sequence).